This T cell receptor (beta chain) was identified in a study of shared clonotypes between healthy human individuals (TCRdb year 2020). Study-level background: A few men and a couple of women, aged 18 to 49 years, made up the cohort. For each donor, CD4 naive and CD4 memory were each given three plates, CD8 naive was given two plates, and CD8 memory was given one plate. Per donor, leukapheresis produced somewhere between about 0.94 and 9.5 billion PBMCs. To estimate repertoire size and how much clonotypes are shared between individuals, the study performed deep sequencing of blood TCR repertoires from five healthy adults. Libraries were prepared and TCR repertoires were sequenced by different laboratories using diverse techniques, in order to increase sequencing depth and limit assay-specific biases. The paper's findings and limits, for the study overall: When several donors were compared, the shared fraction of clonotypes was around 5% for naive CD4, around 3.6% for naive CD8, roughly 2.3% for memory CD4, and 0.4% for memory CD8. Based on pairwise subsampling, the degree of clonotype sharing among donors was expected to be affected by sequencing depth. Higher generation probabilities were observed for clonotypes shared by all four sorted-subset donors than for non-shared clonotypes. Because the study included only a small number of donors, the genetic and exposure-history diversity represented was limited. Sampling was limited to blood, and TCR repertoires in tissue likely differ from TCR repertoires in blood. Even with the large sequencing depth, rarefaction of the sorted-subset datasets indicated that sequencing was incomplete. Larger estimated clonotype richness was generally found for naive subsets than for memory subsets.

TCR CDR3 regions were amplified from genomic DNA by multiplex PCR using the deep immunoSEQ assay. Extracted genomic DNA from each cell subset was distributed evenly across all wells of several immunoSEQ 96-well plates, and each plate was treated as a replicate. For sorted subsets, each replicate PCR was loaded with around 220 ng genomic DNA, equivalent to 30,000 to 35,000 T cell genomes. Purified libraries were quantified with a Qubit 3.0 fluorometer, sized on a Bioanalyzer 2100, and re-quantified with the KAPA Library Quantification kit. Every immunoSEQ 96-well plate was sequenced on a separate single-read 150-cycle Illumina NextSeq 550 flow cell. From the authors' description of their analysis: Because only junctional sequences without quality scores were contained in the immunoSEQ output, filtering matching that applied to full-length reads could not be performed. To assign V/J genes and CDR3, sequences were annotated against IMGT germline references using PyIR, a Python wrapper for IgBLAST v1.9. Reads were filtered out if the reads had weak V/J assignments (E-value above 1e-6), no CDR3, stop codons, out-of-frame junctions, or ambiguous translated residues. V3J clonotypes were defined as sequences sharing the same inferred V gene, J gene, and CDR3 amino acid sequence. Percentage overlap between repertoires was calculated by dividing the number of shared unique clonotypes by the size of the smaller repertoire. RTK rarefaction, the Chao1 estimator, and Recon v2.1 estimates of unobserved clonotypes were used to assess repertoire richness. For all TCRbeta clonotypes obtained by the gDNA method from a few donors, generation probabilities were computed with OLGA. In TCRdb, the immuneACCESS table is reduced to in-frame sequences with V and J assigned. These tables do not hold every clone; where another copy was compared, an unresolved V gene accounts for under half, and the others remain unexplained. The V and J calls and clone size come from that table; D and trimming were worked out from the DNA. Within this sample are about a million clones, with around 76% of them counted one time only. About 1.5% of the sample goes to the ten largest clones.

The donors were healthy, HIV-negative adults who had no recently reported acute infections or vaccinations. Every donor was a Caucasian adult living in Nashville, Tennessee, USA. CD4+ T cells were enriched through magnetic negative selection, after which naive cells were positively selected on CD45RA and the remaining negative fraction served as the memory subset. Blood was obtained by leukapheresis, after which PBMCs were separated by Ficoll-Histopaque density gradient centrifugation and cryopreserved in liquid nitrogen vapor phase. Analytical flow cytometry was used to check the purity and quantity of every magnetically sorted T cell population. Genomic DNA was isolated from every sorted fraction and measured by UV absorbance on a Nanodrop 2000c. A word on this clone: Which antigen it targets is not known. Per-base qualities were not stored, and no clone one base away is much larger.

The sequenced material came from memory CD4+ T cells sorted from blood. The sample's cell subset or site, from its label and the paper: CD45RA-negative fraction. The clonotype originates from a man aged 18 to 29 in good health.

The sequenced DNA is TGTGCCAGCAGGCCGGGACTAGCGGCCGCCGAGCAGTACTTC. It codes for CASRPGLAAAEQYF. The rearranged chain carries TRBV28 and TRBJ2-7; the junction holds 11 bases that match TRBD2. CDR1 and CDR2, looked up from the germline V gene, are MDHEN and SYDVKM. Unmatched junction bases come to 7, with V trimmed by 6 bases and J by 6 bases. Measured from the cysteine to the phenylalanine, the CDR3 is 14 residues long. This entry keeps only the CDR3 DNA: 42 bases, framed from base 1.